These 21 T cell receptor beta chains share one sample of origin, sequenced in a study of CD8 T cells in ankylosing spondylitis (dated by TCRdb to the late 2010s). Library creation used 5' RACE. The sequencer listed for this sample is Illumina HiSeq 2500. TCRdb redid the processing of the public reads, applying fastp at Q25 and MiXCR, and retained in-frame beta chains. Entries that share a CDR3 protein sequence are merged under the most common genes and DNA. This sample lists about 36,000 distinct CDR3 sequences; about 6% were detected once. About 12% of the sample rests with the top ten. Sample: blood, either unsorted or a sorted T cell fraction (not recorded which). These receptors were collected from a male donor with ankylosing spondylitis or in good health (not recorded which).

This clonotype was counted ten times or more. The rearrangement joins TRBV4-2 to TRBJ2-3, with no clear D. The germline CDR1 and CDR2 sequences are LGHNA and YNFKEQ. CDR3 size: 15 residues. Trimming left V 4 bases short and J 4 bases short, with 15 bases between. Here the CDR3 reads CASSLMGGTPDTQYF. The DNA for the CDR3 is TGTGCCAGCAGCCTGATGGGCGGTACGCCAGATACGCAGTATTTT.

Ten or more counts support this clonotype. The rearrangement links TRBV7-6 to TRBJ1-1, with 7 bases fitting TRBD1. The CDR3 runs to 14 residues. Germline V gene data show CDR1 as SGHVS and CDR2 as FNYEAQ. Trimming took 2 bases from V and 4 from J; bases not matched to a gene: 4. CDR3 sequence reads: CASSLQQGSTEAFF. CDR3 DNA sequence: TGTGCCAGCAGCTTACAACAGGGGTCCACTGAAGCTTTCTTT.

This clonotype was counted ten times or more. The chain uses TRBV11-1 and TRBJ2-5, with D possibly matching TRBD2 (5 bases). Germline assignment: CDR1 SGHAT and CDR2 FQDESV (reference sequence). V shed 1 base and J shed 5 bases, with 11 bases lying between them. This CDR3 has 14 residues. The CDR3 loop is CASSLGLAGETQYF. Written as DNA, the CDR3 is TGTGCCAGCAGCTTAGGGCTAGCTGGGGAGACCCAGTACTTC.

Sample share makes this clonotype medium-sized. The chain links TRBV2 to TRBJ2-2; D possibly corresponds to TRBD2 (5 bases). This CDR3 has 16 amino acids. The ends were cut back, 4 bases at V and 0 bases at J, with 12 bases in the middle. The germline CDR1 and CDR2 sequences are SNHLY and FYNNEI. The CDR3 protein is CASSAPSAANTGELFF. The CDR3 DNA reads as TGTGCCAGCAGTGCCCCCTCAGCGGCGAACACCGGGGAGCTGTTTTTT. Full variable domain (outside the CDR3, taken from reference TRBV2 and TRBJ2-2): EPEVTQTPSHQVTQMGQEVILRCVPISNHLYFYWYRQILGQKVEFLVSFYNNEISEKSEIFDDQFSVERPDGSNFTLKIRSTKLEDSAMYFCASSAPSAANTGELFFGEGSRLTVL.

This clonotype was recorded many times. The rearrangement links TRBV6-2 or TRBV6-3 to TRBJ2-5; TRBD2 aligns across 7 bases. The germline CDR1 and CDR2 sequences are MNHEY and SVGEGT. The CDR3 extends over 14 amino acids. Trimming at V came to 7 bases and at J to 4 bases, leaving 9 bases not matched to a gene. The CDR3 DNA sequence: TGTGCCAGCAACAGCGGGGAGGAAGCAGAGACCCAGTACTTC. Amino acids: CASNSGEEAETQYF.

This clonotype was counted ten times or more. The chain recombines TRBV7-9 with TRBJ2-7, with 10 positions matching TRBD1. The germline V gene encodes CDR1 SEHNR and CDR2 FQNEAQ (reference sequence). V shed 4 bases, J shed 5 bases, and the junction held 8 bases outside the gene matches. This CDR3 is 15 amino acids long. CDR3 bases: TGTGCCAGCAGCTACGGGACAGGGGCGTTCGACGAGCAGTACTTC. Amino acids: CASSYGTGAFDEQYF.

This clonotype was seen repeatedly, ten times or more. The chain carries TRBV7-2 and TRBJ1-4; TRBD1 aligns across 7 bases. After removal of 5 bases from V and 2 bases from J, the junction contained 5 bases not matched to a gene. CDR1 is SGHTA, CDR2 FQGNSA, per germline. CDR3 length equals 15 residues. CDR3 DNA: TGTGCCAGCAGCCGACAGGGTCGGACTAATGAAAAACTGTTTTTT. Amino acids: CASSRQGRTNEKLFF.

This clonotype has just one count. CDR3 region: CASSQSGSYTGELFF. CDR3 DNA sequence: TGTGCCAGCAGCCAGAGCGGGAGTTACACCGGGGAGCTGTTTTTT. The chain employs TRBV3-1 and TRBJ2-2; 8 bases are a match to TRBD2. The CDR3 is 15 residues long. The germline V gene has CDR1 LGHDT and CDR2 YNNKEL (reference sequence). The V and J ends lost 3 bases and 3 bases, in that order; junction bases with no gene match: 3.

This clonotype was seen many times. The CDR3 reads CASSPMGSGLAKNIQYF. Here the CDR3 DNA reads TGTGCCAGCAGCCCTATGGGTAGCGGCCTAGCCAAAAACATTCAGTACTTC. V is TRBV7-2 and J is TRBJ2-4, with D possibly being TRBD2 (6 bases). There are 17 residues in the CDR3. The V end lost 5 bases, the J end lost 0 bases, and 17 bases lay between the germline ends. The germline CDR1 and CDR2 sequences are SGHTA and FQGNSA.

This clonotype was observed many times. The chain joins TRBV24-1 to TRBJ2-5; no clear D gene. CDR1 is KGHDR, CDR2 SFDVKD, per germline. The CDR3 runs to 11 residues. V was trimmed by 9 bases and J by 0 bases, leaving 4 bases between them. The CDR3 is CATENQETQYF. The CDR3 nucleotides read TGTGCCACCGAAAACCAAGAGACCCAGTACTTC.

At least ten counts were recorded for this clonotype. This rearrangement joins TRBV6-1 to TRBJ2-5; D is ambiguous. CDR1 MNHNS and CDR2 SASEGT come from the germline V gene. This CDR3 comprises 13 residues. The ends were cut back, 6 bases at V and 4 bases at J, with 12 bases in the middle. The CDR3 bases are TGTGCCAGCAGCCCCCCGGTGGGAGAGACCCAGTACTTC. Protein product: CASSPPVGETQYF.

This clonotype was recorded many times. The chain carries TRBV5-1 and TRBJ2-7; TRBD2 matches 12 bases. Germline CDR1 is SGHRS and CDR2 is YFSETQ. Unmatched junction bases numbered 2, after V lost 3 bases and J lost 4 bases. The CDR3 is 14 amino acids. For the CDR3, the DNA is TGCGCCAGCAGCTCCGGGACTAGCGGGTACGAGCAGTACTTC. It specifies CASSSGTSGYEQYF.

This clonotype was recorded many times. The chain carries TRBV12-3 or TRBV12-4 and TRBJ1-1; 8 bases are shared with TRBD1. V shed 3 bases and J 4 bases; nucleotides not matched to a gene: 4. This CDR3 region has 14 residues. CDR3 in amino acids: CASSFKTGVTEAFF. CDR3 in DNA: TGTGCCAGCAGTTTTAAGACAGGGGTCACTGAAGCTTTCTTT.

There are many counts of this clonotype. The rearrangement links TRBV29-1 to TRBJ2-1; 8 nucleotides align to TRBD2. The V gene's germline CDR1 is SQVTM and CDR2 ANQGSEA. The CDR3 consists of 12 residues. V was clipped by 3 bases and J by 13 bases; unmatched bases: 8. The CDR3 DNA reads as TGCAGCGTTGAGGGGCTAGCGGGTTTCCAGTTCTTC. This sequence encodes CSVEGLAGFQFF.

This clonotype has at least ten counts. It is unclear where the CDR3 begins or ends on the DNA, so no DNA is shown, and the CDR3 is as TCRdb lists it. This rearrangement joins TRBV19 to TRBJ1-5; the D call of TRBD1 is as the table states it, not checked on the DNA. Germline values: CDR1 LNHDA, CDR2 SQIVND (reference sequence). The CDR3 totals 21 residues, both ends included. This chain's CDR3 is CAAPIGTEVTSYRCGDQPQHF.

There are many counts of this clonotype. The chain employs TRBV20-1 and TRBJ1-6; 8 bases map to TRBD1. The CDR3 has 15 amino acids. Germline CDR1 DFQATT, CDR2 SNEGSKA (reference sequence). J gave up 0 bases and V 4 bases, and 2 bases lay outside the gene matches. This chain's CDR3 is CSAMTGDSYNSPLHF. CDR3 in DNA: TGCAGTGCTATGACAGGGGACTCCTATAATTCACCCCTCCACTTT.

This clonotype occurred many times. The chain couples TRBV6-2 or TRBV6-3 to TRBJ1-6; 7 bases line up with TRBD1. The CDR3 totals 16 residues. V dropped 6 bases and J dropped 0; count of bases not matched to a gene: 5. The germline gives CDR1 MNHEY, CDR2 SVGEGT. The CDR3 sequence: CASSSQGSSYNSPLHF. CDR3 nucleotides: TGTGCCAGCAGCTCACAGGGGAGCTCCTATAATTCACCCCTCCACTTT.

In its sample, this clonotype was seen many times. This rearrangement joins TRBV7-3 to TRBJ2-1; 9 bases agree with TRBD2. This CDR3 region has 15 residues. Unmatched junction bases numbered 2, after V lost 3 bases and J lost 2 bases. CDR1 SGHTA and CDR2 FQGTGA come from the germline V gene. CDR3 protein: CASSFSSGTYNEQFF. CDR3 DNA: TGTGCCAGCAGCTTCTCTAGCGGGACCTACAATGAGCAGTTCTTC.

This clonotype was detected many times. The chain joins TRBV6-2 or TRBV6-3 to TRBJ2-1; TRBD2 agrees at 12 bases. Germline V gene data show CDR1 as MNHEY and CDR2 as SVGEGT. The CDR3 totals 15 residues. With 4 bases clipped from V and 9 bases from J, the junction kept 7 bases outside the gene matches. CDR3 nucleotides: TGTGCCAGCAGTTCCACTAGCGGGGGGTTTCTTGAGCAGTTCTTC. Its translation: CASSSTSGGFLEQFF.

This clonotype was detected many times. The V and J genes are TRBV5-1 and TRBJ2-1; maybe TRBD1 (6 bases). This CDR3 comprises 15 residues. CDR1 SGHRS and CDR2 YFSETQ come from the germline V gene. The V end was cut by 4 bases, the J end by 7 bases, with 18 bases between. CDR3 bases: TGCGCCAGCAGCCACCAACAGGGCCCTCGGAATGAGCAGTTCTTC. It translates to CASSHQQGPRNEQFF.

This clonotype was counted ten times or more. This sequence joins TRBV4-1 and TRBJ2-6; D is unclear. Germline V lookup: CDR1 MGHRA, CDR2 YSYEKL. Trimming took 1 base from V and 2 from J, leaving 12 bases between them. CDR3 length: 17 residues. The CDR3 DNA reads TGCGCCAGCAGCCAAGGTCTGGTACGGACTGGGGCCAACGTCCTGACTTTC. This gives the protein CASSQGLVRTGANVLTF.